This T cell receptor (beta chain) appears in the sequencing data of a study of shared T cell receptors in the human thymus (TCRdb year 2021). About the study as a whole: The study examined how self-reactive, shared T-cell receptor alpha chains are generated in the human thymus.

The library was generated by the immunoSEQ multiplex PCR assay. The clones in this table, taken by TCRdb from immuneACCESS, are in-frame only. Not every clone is retained; where verified, under half of the shortfall comes from an unresolved V gene, and the cause of the rest is unknown. The sample records about 710,000 clones, 87% of which are singletons. Jointly, the top ten make up roughly 0.0089% of the sample. Deletion took 3 bases off V and 7 bases off J, with a span of 21 bases between the germline ends. Measured from the cysteine to the phenylalanine, the CDR3 is 16 residues long. CDR3 DNA only is kept here, 48 bases in frame from base 1. Reading the germline V gene (reference sequence) gives CDR1 LNHDA and CDR2 SQIVND. This clone has only one observation. The specificity of this receptor is unknown. There are no base qualities to consult, and no much larger clone falls within one base. The sample was also linked to a second study, of human thymus T cells. As noted in the second study: In Finland, the donors were immunologically healthy infants who were having open corrective cardiac surgery for congenital heart defects. Thymus tissue was collected as surgical resects that were removed during corrective cardiac surgery. Both the thymic and the peripheral blood repertoires appeared to show biased V and J gene segment usage. Highly overlapping thymic TCR repertoires among unrelated individuals were reported in the related research. The study used under 10 infant thymus samples plus four related peripheral blood samples to characterize TCR alpha and beta repertoires. Donor ages ranging from about 7 to 250 days were recorded, and roughly six male and a couple of female infants were included in the cohort. Thymocytes were freed from the tissue by mechanical means and kept at -70 degrees C as pellets of roughly 9-30 million cells. A QIAsymphony instrument was used to extract genomic DNA from frozen cell pellets. Using the immunoSEQ multiplex PCR assay, the TCRB and TCRAD loci were amplified from a standardized quantity of quality-controlled genomic DNA. The amplicons spanned the V(D)J region and were long enough to cover the CDR3 and allow V and J genes to be identified. The amplicons were sequenced on an Illumina platform via the commercial immunoSEQ service. Corrections for primer bias and sequencing errors followed previously described methods, while TCRAD and TCRB definitions were based on the IMGT database. Repertoires were analysed with immunoSEQ Analyzer 3.0 and VDJTools, covering basic statistics, V/J segment usage, diversity estimates, rarefaction and pairwise overlap. To estimate diversity, the Chao1, ChaoE, Efron-Thisted, Shannon and inverse Simpson indices were applied, and diversity was also estimated on datasets down-sampled to the smallest sample. Repertoire overlap was determined by strict matching of CDR3 nucleotide sequence, V gene and J gene, and Jaccard-based multidimensional scaling clustering was applied. On average, thymus samples yielded approximately 780,000 unique TCRB clonotypes, whereas blood samples yielded 70,000 to 100,000.

The sequence links TRBV19 to TRBJ2-5, and the D gene may be TRBD2, 6 bases matching. This clonotype originated in a boy under two years old with a congenital heart defect. Donor details come from another sample of the same person, matched by shared clones. Sequencing was performed on thymocytes. For the CDR3, the sequence is CASSIGEDSRRRTQYF. The DNA sequence is as follows: TGTGCCAGTAGTATCGGGGAGGACTCACGGCGTCGGACCCAGTACTTC.